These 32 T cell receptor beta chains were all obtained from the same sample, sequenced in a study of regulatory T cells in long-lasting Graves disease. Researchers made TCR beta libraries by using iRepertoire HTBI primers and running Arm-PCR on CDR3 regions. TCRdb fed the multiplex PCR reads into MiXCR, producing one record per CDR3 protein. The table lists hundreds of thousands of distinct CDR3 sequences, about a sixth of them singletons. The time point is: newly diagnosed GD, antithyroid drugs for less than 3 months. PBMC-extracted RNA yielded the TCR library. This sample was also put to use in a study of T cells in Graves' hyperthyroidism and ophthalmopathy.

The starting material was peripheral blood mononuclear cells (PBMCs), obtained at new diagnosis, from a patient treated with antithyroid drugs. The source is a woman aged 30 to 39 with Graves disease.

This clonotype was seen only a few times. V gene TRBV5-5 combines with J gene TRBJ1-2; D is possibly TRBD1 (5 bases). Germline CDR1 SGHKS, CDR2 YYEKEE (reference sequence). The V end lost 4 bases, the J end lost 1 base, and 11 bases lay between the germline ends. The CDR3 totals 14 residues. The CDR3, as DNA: TGTGCCAGCAGCGCGGGACCTGATAACTATGGCTACACCTTC. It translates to CASSAGPDNYGYTF.

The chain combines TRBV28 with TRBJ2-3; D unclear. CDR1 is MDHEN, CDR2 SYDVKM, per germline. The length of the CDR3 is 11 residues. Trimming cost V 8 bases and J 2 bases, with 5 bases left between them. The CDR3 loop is CASASTDTQYF. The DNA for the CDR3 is TGTGCCAGCGCCTCCACAGATACGCAGTATTTT. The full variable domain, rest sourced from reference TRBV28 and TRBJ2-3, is DVKVTQSSRYLVKRTGEKVFLECVQDMDHENMFWYRQDPGLGLRLIYFSYDVKMKEKGDIPEGYSVSREKKERFSLILESASTNQTSMYLCASASTDTQYFGPGTRLTVL.

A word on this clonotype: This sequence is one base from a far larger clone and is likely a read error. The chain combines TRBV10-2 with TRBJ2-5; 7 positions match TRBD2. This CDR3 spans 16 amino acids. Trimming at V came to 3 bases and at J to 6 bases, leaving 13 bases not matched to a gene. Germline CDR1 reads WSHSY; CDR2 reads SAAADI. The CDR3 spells CASSESTTGTKQTQYF. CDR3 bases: TGCGCCAGCAGTGAAAGTACCACCGGGACTAAGCAGACCCAGTACTTC.

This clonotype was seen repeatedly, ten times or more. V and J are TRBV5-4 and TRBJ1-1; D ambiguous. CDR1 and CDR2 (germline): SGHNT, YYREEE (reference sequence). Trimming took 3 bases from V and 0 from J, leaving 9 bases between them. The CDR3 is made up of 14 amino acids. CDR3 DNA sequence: TGTGCCAGCAGCTCATTGATCATGAACACTGAAGCTTTCTTT. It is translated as CASSSLIMNTEAFF. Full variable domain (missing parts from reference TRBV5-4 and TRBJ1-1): ETGVTQSPTHLIKTRGQQVTLRCSSQSGHNTVSWYQQALGQGPQFIFQYYREEENGRGNFPPRFSGLQFPNYSSELNVNALELDDSALYLCASSSLIMNTEAFFGQGTRLTVV.

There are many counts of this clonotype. The CDR3 region has the DNA TGTGCCAGCAGCCAAGTCGCGGGAGGGCCAGCAGATACGCAGTATTTT. The encoded protein is CASSQVAGGPADTQYF. The gene calls are TRBV3-1 and TRBJ2-3; 9 nucleotides match TRBD2. The germline V gene encodes CDR1 LGHDT and CDR2 YNNKEL (reference sequence). The CDR3 covers 16 residues. The J segment lost 4 bases and the V segment lost 1 base, leaving 6 bases of the junction unmatched.

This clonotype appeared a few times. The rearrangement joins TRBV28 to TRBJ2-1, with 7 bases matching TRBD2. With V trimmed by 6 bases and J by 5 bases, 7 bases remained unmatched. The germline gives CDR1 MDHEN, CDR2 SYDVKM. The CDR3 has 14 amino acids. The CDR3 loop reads CASRASGTNNEQFF. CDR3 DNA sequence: TGTGCCAGCAGGGCTAGCGGAACCAACAATGAGCAGTTCTTC.

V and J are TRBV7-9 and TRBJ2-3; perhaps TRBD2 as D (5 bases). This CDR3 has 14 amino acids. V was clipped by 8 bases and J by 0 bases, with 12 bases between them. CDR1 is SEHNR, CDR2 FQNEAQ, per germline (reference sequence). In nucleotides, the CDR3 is TGTGCCAGCGATACCTCGGGGAGCACAGATACGCAGTATTTT. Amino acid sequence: CASDTSGSTDTQYF.

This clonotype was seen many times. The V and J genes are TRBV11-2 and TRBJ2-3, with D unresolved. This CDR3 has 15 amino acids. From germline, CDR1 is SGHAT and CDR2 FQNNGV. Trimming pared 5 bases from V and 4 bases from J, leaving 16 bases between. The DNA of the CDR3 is TGTGCCAGCAGCCCACGGTACCTCTCTGCAGATACGCAGTATTTT. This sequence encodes CASSPRYLSADTQYF.

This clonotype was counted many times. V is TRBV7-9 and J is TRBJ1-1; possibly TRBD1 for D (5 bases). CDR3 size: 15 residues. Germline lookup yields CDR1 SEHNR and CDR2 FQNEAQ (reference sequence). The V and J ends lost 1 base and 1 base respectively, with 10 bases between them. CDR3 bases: TGTGCCAGCAGCTTAGGGGACCCCCGGAACACTGAAGCTTTCTTT. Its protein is CASSLGDPRNTEAFF. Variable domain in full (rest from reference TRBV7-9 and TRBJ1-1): DTGVSQNPRHKITKRGQNVTFRCDPISEHNRLYWYRQTLGQGPEFLTYFQNEAQLEKSRLLSDRFSAERPKGSFSTLEIQRTEQGDSAMYLCASSLGDPRNTEAFFGQGTRLTVV.

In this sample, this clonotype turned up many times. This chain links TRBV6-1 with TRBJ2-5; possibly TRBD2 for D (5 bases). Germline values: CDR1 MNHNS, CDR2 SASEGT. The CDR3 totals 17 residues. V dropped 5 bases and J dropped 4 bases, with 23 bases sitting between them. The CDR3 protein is CASSRKGTVGVRETQYF. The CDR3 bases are TGTGCCAGCAGTAGAAAGGGCACAGTCGGGGTCAGAGAGACCCAGTACTTC.

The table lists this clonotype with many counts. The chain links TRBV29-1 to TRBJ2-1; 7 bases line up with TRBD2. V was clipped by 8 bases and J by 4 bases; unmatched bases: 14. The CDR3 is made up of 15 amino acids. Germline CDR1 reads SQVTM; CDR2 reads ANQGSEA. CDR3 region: CSILKGLAVYNEQFF. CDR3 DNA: TGCAGCATCCTGAAGGGGCTAGCGGTATACAATGAGCAGTTCTTC.

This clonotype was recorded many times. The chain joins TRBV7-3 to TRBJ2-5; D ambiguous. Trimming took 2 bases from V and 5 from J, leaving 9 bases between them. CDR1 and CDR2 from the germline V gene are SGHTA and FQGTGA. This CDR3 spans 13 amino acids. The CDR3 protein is CASSLVSEETQYF. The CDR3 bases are TGTGCCAGCAGCTTAGTATCTGAGGAGACCCAGTACTTC. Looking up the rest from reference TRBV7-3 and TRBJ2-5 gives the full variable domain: GAGVSQTPSNKVTEKGKYVELRCDPISGHTALYWYRQSLGQGPEFLIYFQGTGAADDSGLPNDRFFAVRPEGSVSTLKIQRTERGDSAVYLCASSLVSEETQYFGPGTRLLVL.

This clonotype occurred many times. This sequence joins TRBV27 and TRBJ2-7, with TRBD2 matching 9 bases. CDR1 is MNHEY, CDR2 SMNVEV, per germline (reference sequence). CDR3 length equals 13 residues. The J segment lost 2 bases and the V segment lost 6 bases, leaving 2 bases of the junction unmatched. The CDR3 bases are TGTGCCAGCAGGACTAGCGGTACCTACGAGCAGTACTTC. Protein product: CASRTSGTYEQYF.

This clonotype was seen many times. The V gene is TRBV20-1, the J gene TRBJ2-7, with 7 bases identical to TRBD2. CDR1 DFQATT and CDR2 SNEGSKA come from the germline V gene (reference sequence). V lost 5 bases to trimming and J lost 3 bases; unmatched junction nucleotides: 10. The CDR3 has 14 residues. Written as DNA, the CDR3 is TGCAGTGCTGACCGGGGCGGGAGTCTCTACGAGCAGTACTTC. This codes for CSADRGGSLYEQYF.

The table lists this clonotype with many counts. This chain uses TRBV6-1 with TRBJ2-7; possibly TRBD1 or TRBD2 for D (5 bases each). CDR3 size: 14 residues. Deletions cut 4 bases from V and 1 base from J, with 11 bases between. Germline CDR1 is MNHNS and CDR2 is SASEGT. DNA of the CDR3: TGTGCCAGCAGTGTCGGGACGGAATCCTACGAGCAGTACTTC. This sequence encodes CASSVGTESYEQYF.

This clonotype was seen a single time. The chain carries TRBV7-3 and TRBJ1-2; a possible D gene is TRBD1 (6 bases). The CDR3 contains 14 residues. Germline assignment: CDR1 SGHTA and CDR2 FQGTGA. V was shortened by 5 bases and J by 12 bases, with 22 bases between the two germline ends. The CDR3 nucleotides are TGTGCCAGCAGCGGAGGGACTGGACAGATGAGGCACACCTTC. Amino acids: CASSGGTGQMRHTF.

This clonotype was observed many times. CDR3 nucleotide sequence: TGTGCCAGCAGTTTCAATGAAAAACTGTTTTTT. Encoded protein: CASSFNEKLFF. The genes are TRBV12-3 or TRBV12-4 and TRBJ1-4; D is uncertain. The CDR3 has 11 residues. V lost 3 bases and J lost 5, with 1 base in between.

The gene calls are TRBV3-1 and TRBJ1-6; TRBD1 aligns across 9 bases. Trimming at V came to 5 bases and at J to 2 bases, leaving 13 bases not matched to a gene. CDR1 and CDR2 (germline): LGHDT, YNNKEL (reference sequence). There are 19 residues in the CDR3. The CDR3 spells CASSKKTLDRGTYNSPLHF. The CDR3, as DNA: TGTGCCAGCAGCAAGAAGACCCTGGACAGGGGAACCTATAATTCACCCCTCCACTTT.

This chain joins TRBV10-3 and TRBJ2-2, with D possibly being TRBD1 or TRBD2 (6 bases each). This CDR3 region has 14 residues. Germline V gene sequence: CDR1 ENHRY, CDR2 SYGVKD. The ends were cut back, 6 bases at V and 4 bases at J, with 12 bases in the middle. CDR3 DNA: TGTGCCATCAGAGGGGGGACCCTCACCGGGGAGCTGTTTTTT. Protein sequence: CAIRGGTLTGELFF.

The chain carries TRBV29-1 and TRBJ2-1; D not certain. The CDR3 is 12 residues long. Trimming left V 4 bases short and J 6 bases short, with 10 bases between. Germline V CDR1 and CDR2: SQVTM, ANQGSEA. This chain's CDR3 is CSVVKAVNEQFF. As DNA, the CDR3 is TGCAGCGTTGTAAAGGCAGTCAATGAGCAGTTCTTC.

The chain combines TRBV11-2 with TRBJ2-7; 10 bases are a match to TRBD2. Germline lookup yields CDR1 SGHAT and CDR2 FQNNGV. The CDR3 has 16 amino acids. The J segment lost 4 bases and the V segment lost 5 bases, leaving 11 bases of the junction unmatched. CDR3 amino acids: CASSPASGRGMYEQYF. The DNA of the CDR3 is TGTGCCAGCAGCCCGGCGAGCGGGAGGGGTATGTACGAGCAGTACTTC.

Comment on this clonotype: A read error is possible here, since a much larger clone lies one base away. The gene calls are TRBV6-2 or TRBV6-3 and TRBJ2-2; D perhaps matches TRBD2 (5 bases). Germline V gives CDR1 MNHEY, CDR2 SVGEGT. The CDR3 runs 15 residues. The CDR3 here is CASSYTLKNTGELVF. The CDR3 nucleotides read TGTGCCAGCAGTTACACCCTCAAAAACACCGGGGAGCTGGTTTTT.

CDR3 bases: TGTGCCTGGAGTGTACTAGTCTCTTCAGCCACGCAGTATTTT. Protein: CAWSVLVSSATQYF. V usage is TRBV30 and J usage is TRBJ2-3, with D possibly TRBD2 on 5 matching bases. Germline lookup yields CDR1 GTSNPN and CDR2 SVGIG (reference sequence). The CDR3 loop spans 14 amino acids. V was shortened by 0 bases and J by 9 bases, with 16 bases between the two germline ends. Filled out from reference TRBV30 and TRBJ2-3, the complete variable domain reads SQTIHQWPATLVQPVGSPLSLECTVEGTSNPNLYWYRQAAGRGLQLLFYSVGIGQISSEVPQNLSASRPQDRQFILSSKKLLLSDSGFYLCAWSVLVSSATQYFGPGTRLTVL.

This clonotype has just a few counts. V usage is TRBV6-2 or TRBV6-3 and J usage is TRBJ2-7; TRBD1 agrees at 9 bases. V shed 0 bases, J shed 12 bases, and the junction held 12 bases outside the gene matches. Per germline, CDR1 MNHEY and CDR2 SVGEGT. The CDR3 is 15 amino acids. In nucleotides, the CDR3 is TGTGCCAGCAGTTACTCGGTAGCCGGGACAGGGCCGCGGTACTTC. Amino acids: CASSYSVAGTGPRYF.

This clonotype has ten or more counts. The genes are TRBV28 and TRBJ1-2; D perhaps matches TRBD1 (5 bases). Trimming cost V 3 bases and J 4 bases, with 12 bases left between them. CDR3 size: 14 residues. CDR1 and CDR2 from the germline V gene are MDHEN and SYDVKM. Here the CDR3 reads CASSFDSRAYGYTF. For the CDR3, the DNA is TGTGCCAGCAGTTTCGATAGCAGGGCCTATGGCTACACCTTC.

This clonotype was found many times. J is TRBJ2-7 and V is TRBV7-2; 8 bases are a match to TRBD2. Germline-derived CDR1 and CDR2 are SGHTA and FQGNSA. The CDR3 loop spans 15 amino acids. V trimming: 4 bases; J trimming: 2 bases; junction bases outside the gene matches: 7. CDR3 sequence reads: CASSSFLAGTYEQYF. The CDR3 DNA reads TGTGCCAGCAGCTCTTTTTTAGCGGGAACCTACGAGCAGTACTTC.

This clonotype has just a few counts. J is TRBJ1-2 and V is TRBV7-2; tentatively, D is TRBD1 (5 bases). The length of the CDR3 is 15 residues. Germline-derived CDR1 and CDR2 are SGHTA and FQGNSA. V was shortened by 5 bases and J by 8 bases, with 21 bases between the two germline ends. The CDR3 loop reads CASSPSGVLSGGYTF. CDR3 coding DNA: TGTGCCAGCAGCCCCTCGGGGGTGCTGAGTGGGGGCTACACCTTC.

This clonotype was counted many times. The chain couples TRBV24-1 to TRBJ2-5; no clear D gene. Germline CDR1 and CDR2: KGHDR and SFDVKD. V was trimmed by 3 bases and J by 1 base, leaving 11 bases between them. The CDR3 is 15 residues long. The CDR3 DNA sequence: TGTGCCACCAGTGATCCCATTGGGCGCCAAGAGACCCAGTACTTC. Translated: CATSDPIGRQETQYF.

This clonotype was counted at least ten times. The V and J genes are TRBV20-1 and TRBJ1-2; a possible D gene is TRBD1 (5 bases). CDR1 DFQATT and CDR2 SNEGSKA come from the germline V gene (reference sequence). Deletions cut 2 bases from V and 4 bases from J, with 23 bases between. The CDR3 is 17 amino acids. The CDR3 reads CSARSNTGTPGIYGYTF. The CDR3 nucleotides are TGCAGTGCTAGATCTAACACCGGGACTCCAGGGATCTATGGCTACACCTTC.

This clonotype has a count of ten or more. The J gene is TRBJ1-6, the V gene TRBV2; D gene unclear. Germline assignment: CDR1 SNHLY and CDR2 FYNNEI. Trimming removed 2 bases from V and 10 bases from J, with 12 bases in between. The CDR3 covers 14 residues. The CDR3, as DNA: TGTGCCAGCAGTGAACCTCCGAAGCGGTCACCCCTCCACTTT. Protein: CASSEPPKRSPLHF.

The CDR3 DNA reads as TGTGCCAGCAGTCCTAACGTGGAGGGAGAGTGGTATGGCTACACCTTC. Translated, it gives CASSPNVEGEWYGYTF. This rearrangement joins TRBV5-6 to TRBJ1-2; D remains ambiguous. V lost 5 bases to trimming and J lost 5 bases, with 22 bases between them. The length of the CDR3 is 16 residues. Looked up from germline, CDR1 is SGHDT and CDR2 is YYEEEE.

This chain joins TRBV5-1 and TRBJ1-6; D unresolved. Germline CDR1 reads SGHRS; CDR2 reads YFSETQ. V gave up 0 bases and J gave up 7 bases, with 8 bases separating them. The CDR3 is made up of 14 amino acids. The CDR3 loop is CASSLGRANSPLHF. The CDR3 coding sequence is TGCGCCAGCAGCTTGGGTAGGGCGAATTCACCCCTCCACTTT. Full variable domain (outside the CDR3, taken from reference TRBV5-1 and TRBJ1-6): KAGVTQTPRYLIKTRGQQVTLSCSPISGHRSVSWYQQTPGQGLQFLFEYFSETQRNKGNFPGRFSGRQFSNSRSEMNVSTLELGDSALYLCASSLGRANSPLHFGNGTRLTVT.